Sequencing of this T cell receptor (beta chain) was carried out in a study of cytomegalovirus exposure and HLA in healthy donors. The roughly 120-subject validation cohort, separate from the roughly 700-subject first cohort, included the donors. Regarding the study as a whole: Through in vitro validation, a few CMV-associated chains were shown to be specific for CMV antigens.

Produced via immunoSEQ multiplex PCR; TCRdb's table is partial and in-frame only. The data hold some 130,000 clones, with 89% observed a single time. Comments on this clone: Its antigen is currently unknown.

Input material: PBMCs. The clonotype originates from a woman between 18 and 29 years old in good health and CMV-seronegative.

CDR3 DNA sequence: TGCGCCAGCAGCCCGTCCCCGAACACTGAAGCTTTCTTT. This codes for CASSPSPNTEAFF. The rearrangement links TRBV10-1 to TRBJ1-1, with D unclear. Germline CDR1 and CDR2: WNHNN and SYGVQD (reference sequence). Trimming cost V 6 bases and J 1 base, with 9 bases left between them. The CDR3 extends over 13 amino acids.